Given below is one T cell receptor beta chain in context. Its antigen remains unidentified. This entry is derived from a study of identical twins. Study conclusions and caveats: Zero-insertion analyses might be partly confounded by invariant T cells like MAIT and iNKT. It was out-of-frame TCR alpha sharing in monozygotic twins that models underestimated.

Via MiXCR, TCRdb re-called the 5' RACE reads, giving one row per CDR3 protein. The top ten clones hold roughly 0.3% of a sample with approximately 1.8 million distinct CDR3 sequences, about 32% of them seen once. The sequencing input was cord blood. The clonotype comes from a newborn girl in good health.

Here the CDR3 DNA reads TGTGCCAGCAGTTTGCCCCCTCAAGTAGAGACCCAGTACTTC. It translates to CASSLPPQVETQYF. The chain carries TRBV12-3 or TRBV12-4 and TRBJ2-5, with unresolved D. The V end was cut by 3 bases, the J end by 4 bases, with 12 bases between. The CDR3 runs 14 residues.